This T cell receptor beta chain derives from a study of spatial heterogeneity in lung cancer. Overall study context: Sequencing of follow-up PBMC samples took place when they were available, at a median of around 2 years after resection. Fewer alpha-chain than beta-chain sequences were consistently detected.

A unique molecular identifier was attached to every TCR cDNA molecule. TCRdb used MiXCR to reprocess the 5' RACE reads, holding one entry per CDR3 protein. Of 45,000 to 65,000 distinct CDR3 sequences listed, less than 9.5% are singletons. CDR3 length: 14 residues. CDR1 is SGDLS, CDR2 YYNGEE, per germline. A few counts support this clonotype. The junction shows a germline mismatch at one end, possibly a read error. The time point denotes: blood at routine non-recurrence follow-up after resection. Whole RNA, isolated from tumor, nontumor lung or frozen PBMC, was sequenced without prior sorting. The gene calls are TRBV9 and TRBJ2-3, with 10 bases lining up with TRBD2. The sequencing used PBMCs, collected at follow-up. The sequence was collected from a female donor with early-stage non-small cell lung cancer. The DNA of the CDR3 is TGTGCCAGCAGCGCTCTTGACGCCGGGACTAGCGCGCATTTT. Amino acids: CASSALDAGTSAHF.